This entry lists 23 T cell receptor beta chains sequenced from one sample in a study of shared clonotypes between healthy human individuals. Produced via immunoSEQ multiplex PCR; TCRdb's table is partial and in-frame only. The sample includes about 2.1 million clones, around 93% of them seen just once. CD8 cells classed as naive were CD45RO-negative and positively selected for CCR7, excluding terminally differentiated effector memory CD45RA+ cells. The sample was naive CD8+ T cells from PBMCs. These receptors originate from a man aged 18 to 30 in good health. Some clones in this sample may be carry-over from other donors' samples.

On this clone: The sample has other DNA sequences that encode this CDR3 too. J is TRBJ2-1 and V is TRBV9; TRBD2 matches 7 bases. Trimming took 0 bases from V and 2 from J; bases not matched to a gene: 5. This CDR3 contains 16 residues. Germline-derived CDR1 and CDR2 are SGDLS and YYNGEE. The CDR3 sequence: CASSVGGGSTYNEQFF. The CDR3 DNA is TGTGCCAGCAGCGTAGGAGGCGGGAGCACCTACAATGAGCAGTTCTTC.

This clone was seen a single time. The CDR3 DNA sequence: TGTGCCAGCAGTGTTTACATCTACGAGCAGTACTTC. Its translation: CASSVYIYEQYF. This chain uses TRBV2 with TRBJ2-7; D unclear. This CDR3 is 12 amino acids long. Germline V lookup: CDR1 SNHLY, CDR2 FYNNEI. With 4 bases removed from V and 3 bases from J, the gap between germline ends came to 7 bases.

This clone appeared once. The CDR3 sequence is CASSRVGQLGETQYF. The CDR3 DNA is TGTGCCAGCAGCCGGGTCGGGCAGCTGGGAGAGACCCAGTACTTC. The V call is TRBV7-3, the J call TRBJ2-5; D not resolved. Germline CDR1 reads SGHTA; CDR2 reads FQGTGA. Trimming shortened V by 5 bases and J by 4 bases, and 17 bases separated the two germline ends. CDR3 size: 15 residues.

V gene TRBV6-5 combines with J gene TRBJ2-1, with TRBD1 as a possible D gene (5 bases). V was pared by 8 bases and J by 2 bases, with 16 bases between. The CDR3 loop spans 15 amino acids. Per the germline V gene, CDR1 is MNHEY and CDR2 is SVGAGI. The CDR3 is CASRFMQGTYNEQFF. The CDR3 DNA is TGTGCCAGCCGGTTCATGCAGGGAACCTACAATGAGCAGTTCTTC.

This clone appeared a single time. CDR3 sequence (DNA): TGTGCCAGCAGTATATACCCGAGCAGGGTGGGGGGTCAAGAGACCCAGTACTTC. As protein: CASSIYPSRVGGQETQYF. V and J are TRBV28 and TRBJ2-5; TRBD2 might be the D (6 bases). This CDR3 has 18 residues. The V end lost 5 bases, the J end lost 2 bases, and 24 bases lay between the germline ends. CDR1 is MDHEN, CDR2 SYDVKM, per germline.

The CDR3 nucleotides are TGTGCCAGCAGTCCGACAGGGAATGGCTACGAGCAGTACTTC. This translates into CASSPTGNGYEQYF. V and J are TRBV28 and TRBJ2-7; TRBD1 matches at 7 bases. After removal of 5 bases from V and 3 bases from J, the junction contained 7 bases not matched to a gene. The CDR3 runs 14 residues. Germline values: CDR1 MDHEN, CDR2 SYDVKM.

The rearrangement links TRBV4-1 to TRBJ2-7; 9 nucleotides align to TRBD2. Germline values: CDR1 MGHRA, CDR2 YSYEKL. With V trimmed by 2 bases and J by 3 bases, 17 bases remained unmatched. CDR3 length: 19 amino acids. As DNA, the CDR3 is TGCGCCAGCAGCCAAACGACAGTTACCGAGACTAGCGGTGGCTACGAGCAGTACTTC. Protein: CASSQTTVTETSGGYEQYF.

The chain has TRBV18 and TRBJ2-5, with 9 bases matching TRBD2. J was trimmed by 2 bases and V by 3 bases; bases with no gene match: 10. The length of the CDR3 is 17 residues. Germline V lookup: CDR1 KGHSH, CDR2 LQKENI. The CDR3, as DNA: TGTGCCAGCTCACCCGGGGTTAGCGGGAGAAGGCAAGAGACCCAGTACTTC. It yields the protein CASSPGVSGRRQETQYF.

The J gene is TRBJ2-2, the V gene TRBV2; the match to TRBD2 covers 9 bases. The CDR3 runs to 16 residues. V lost 2 bases, J lost 5 bases, and 6 bases stayed unmatched. The germline gives CDR1 SNHLY, CDR2 FYNNEI. For the CDR3, the DNA is TGTGCCAGCAGTGAACTTGCGGGAGGGTGGACCGGGGAGCTGTTTTTT. It encodes CASSELAGGWTGELFF.

The CDR3 nucleotides are TGTGCCAGCAGTGCGACATCGGTTGGACAGGGAAGTTTGGAAAAACTGTTTTTT. Translated, it gives CASSATSVGQGSLEKLFF. The chain recombines TRBV28 with TRBJ1-4, with 8 bases matching TRBD1. This CDR3 is built from 18 residues. V was clipped by 5 bases and J by 8 bases; unmatched bases: 19. Per the germline V gene, CDR1 is MDHEN and CDR2 is SYDVKM.

The V call is TRBV28, the J call TRBJ2-7, with D tentatively TRBD1 (6 bases). Trimming took off 1 base at V and 0 bases at J, with 7 bases between the two ends. CDR3 length: 14 amino acids. The germline CDR1 and CDR2 sequences are MDHEN and SYDVKM. CDR3 coding DNA: TGTGCCAGCAGTTTATTGGACAGCTCCTACGAGCAGTACTTC. This codes for CASSLLDSSYEQYF.

About this clone: At the DNA level, this CDR3 is encoded by other sequences in the same sample as well. The CDR3 nucleotides read TGTGCCAGCAGTTTAGTGGGAACCGGGGAGCTGTTTTTT. Translating it yields CASSLVGTGELFF. V usage is TRBV28 and J usage is TRBJ2-2; no definite D call. Trimming cost V 2 bases and J 5 bases, with 6 bases left between them. Germline V gene data show CDR1 as MDHEN and CDR2 as SYDVKM. The CDR3 covers 13 residues. Variable domain in full (rest from reference TRBV28 and TRBJ2-2): DVKVTQSSRYLVKRTGEKVFLECVQDMDHENMFWYRQDPGLGLRLIYFSYDVKMKEKGDIPEGYSVSREKKERFSLILESASTNQTSMYLCASSLVGTGELFFGEGSRLTVL.

The chain links TRBV6-1 to TRBJ1-1; 8 bases map to TRBD1. The junction had 12 bases not matched to a gene; V was cut back by 11 bases and J by 10 bases. Germline V CDR1 and CDR2: MNHNS, SASEGT. The CDR3 spans 12 residues. The CDR3 is CALLQGGVGAFF. The CDR3 DNA reads TGTGCCCTTTTACAGGGGGGAGTCGGAGCTTTCTTT.

The chain couples TRBV5-1 to TRBJ2-1; D perhaps matches TRBD2 (5 bases). The CDR3 is made up of 15 amino acids. Germline values: CDR1 SGHRS, CDR2 YFSETQ. V was cut by 0 bases and J by 4 bases, with 11 bases left in between. In DNA form, the CDR3 reads TGCGCCAGCAGCTTGGCCGACGGGGTTTACAATGAGCAGTTCTTC. This sequence encodes CASSLADGVYNEQFF.

This chain links TRBV9 with TRBJ1-5; TRBD1 agrees at 9 bases. The CDR3 consists of 17 residues. Trimming removed 5 bases from V and 2 bases from J; junction bases left unmatched: 11. Germline V gene data show CDR1 as SGDLS and CDR2 as YYNGEE. The CDR3 bases are TGTGCCAGCAGTCCCGGGACAGGGCCGTCGGGCAATCAGCCCCAGCATTTT. This codes for CASSPGTGPSGNQPQHF. The full variable domain, in which reference TRBV9 and TRBJ1-5 provide the parts outside the CDR3, is DSGVTQTPKHLITATGQRVTLRCSPRSGDLSVYWYQQSLDQGLQFLIQYYNGEERAKGNILERFSAQQFPDLHSELNLSSLELGDSALYFCASSPGTGPSGNQPQHFGDGTRLSIL.

The rearrangement joins TRBV6-6 to TRBJ2-5, with D possibly TRBD1 on 6 matching bases. Germline V gene lookup returns CDR1 MNHNY and CDR2 SVGAGI (reference sequence). The CDR3 has 12 amino acids. Trimming took off 6 bases at V and 3 bases at J, with 8 bases between the two ends. The CDR3 DNA is TGTGCCAGCAGGGACAGAAAAGAGACCCAGTACTTC. It specifies CASRDRKETQYF.

The J gene is TRBJ2-1, the V gene TRBV29-1, with D possibly matching TRBD1 (5 bases). The germline V gene encodes CDR1 SQVTM and CDR2 ANQGSEA. Trimming stripped 0 bases from V and 7 bases from J, with 10 bases between. This CDR3 comprises 13 residues. The CDR3, as DNA: TGCAGCGTTGAAGAGGGCGCAGGGAATGAGCAGTTCTTC. Translating gives CSVEEGAGNEQFF.

The genes are TRBV28 and TRBJ1-2, with no clear D. Germline V CDR1 and CDR2: MDHEN, SYDVKM. This CDR3 spans 15 amino acids. Trimming took 4 bases from V and 2 from J, leaving 14 bases between them. The CDR3 spells CASSSRRGRNYGYTF. Written as DNA, the CDR3 is TGTGCCAGCAGTTCCCGAAGAGGACGGAACTATGGCTACACCTTC.

V is TRBV29-1 and J is TRBJ2-1; the D is unclear. The CDR3 loop spans 11 amino acids. Trimming took off 3 bases at V and 10 bases at J, with 10 bases between the two ends. CDR1 and CDR2 (germline): SQVTM, ANQGSEA. CDR3 amino acids: CSVEGSGEQFF. For the CDR3, the DNA is TGCAGCGTTGAGGGGTCGGGCGAGCAGTTCTTC.

This clone appeared a few times. This sequence joins TRBV7-9 and TRBJ1-1, with a weak D call TRBD1 (6 bases). Germline V CDR1 and CDR2: SEHNR, FQNEAQ (reference sequence). The V end was cut by 5 bases, the J end by 3 bases, with 16 bases between. This CDR3 has 15 residues. The CDR3 coding sequence is TGTGCCAGCAGCCGGCCACAGGGATCCCACACTGAAGCTTTCTTT. It is translated as CASSRPQGSHTEAFF.

V is TRBV27 and J is TRBJ2-7, with 7 bases aligning to TRBD2. Trimming took 5 bases from V and 4 from J; bases not matched to a gene: 11. This CDR3 comprises 15 residues. Germline loops: CDR1 MNHEY, CDR2 SMNVEV (reference sequence). The CDR3 DNA sequence: TGTGCCAGCAGTCCCTTTGGCGGGAGTATATACGAGCAGTACTTC. Amino acid sequence: CASSPFGGSIYEQYF.

This chain uses TRBV19 with TRBJ1-2, with D unclear. CDR1 and CDR2 from the germline V gene are LNHDA and SQIVND (reference sequence). With 5 bases removed from V and 6 bases from J, the gap between germline ends came to 22 bases. The CDR3 has 16 amino acids. The CDR3 spells CASSSRTAFLLDGYTF. In nucleotides, the CDR3 is TGTGCCAGTAGTTCCCGAACGGCGTTCCTACTGGATGGCTACACCTTC.

The genes are TRBV13 and TRBJ1-1; D is unclear. V shed 5 bases and J shed 4 bases, with 11 bases lying between them. The CDR3 is 13 amino acids. Germline CDR1 PRHDT, CDR2 FYEKMQ (reference sequence). CDR3 nucleotide sequence: TGTGCCAGCAGCCCATACATCAGCACTGAAGCTTTCTTT. Its protein is CASSPYISTEAFF. The entire variable domain, with the rest obtained from reference TRBV13 and TRBJ1-1, is as follows: AAGVIQSPRHLIKEKRETATLKCYPIPRHDTVYWYQQGPGQDPQFLISFYEKMQSDKGSIPDRFSAQQFSDYHSELNMSSLELGDSALYFCASSPYISTEAFFGQGTRLTVV.